The 15 T cell receptor beta chains below all came from one sample that was sequenced in a study of Graves' ophthalmopathy and Graves' hyperthyroidism. The sequenced template was RNA, covering the TCR beta CDR3 region. In the first round, RT-PCR was carried out with HTBI primers, and a multiplex PCR formed the second round. TCRdb re-called the multiplex PCR reads through MiXCR, storing one row per CDR3 protein. The sample holds about 340,000 distinct CDR3 sequences, around a sixth seen once. Sequencing input: peripheral blood. The receptor source for this set is an adult man with Graves' ophthalmopathy.

Many counts were recorded for this clonotype. Since a much larger clone is just one base distant, this may be a read error. The chain carries TRBV6-1 and TRBJ1-5, with 10 nucleotides matching TRBD1. Germline CDR1 is MNHNS and CDR2 is SASEGT. The CDR3 is made up of 14 amino acids. The J segment lost 6 bases and the V segment lost 5 bases, leaving 4 bases of the junction unmatched. The CDR3 DNA sequence: TGTGCCAGCAGTCCCGGGACAGGGGCTCAGCCCCAGCATTTT. This encodes CASSPGTGAQPQHF.

CDR3 sequence: CASSPEEAGQPQHF. The CDR3 nucleotides read TGTGCCAGCAGTCCAGAGGAAGCGGGTCAGCCCCAGCATTTT. The genes are TRBV6-1 and TRBJ1-5; the D is unclear. Germline CDR1 reads MNHNS; CDR2 reads SASEGT. V was cut by 5 bases and J by 6 bases, with 14 bases left in between. The CDR3 runs 14 residues.

The chain recombines TRBV12-3 or TRBV12-4 with TRBJ2-4; weak D call: TRBD2 (6 bases). V was clipped by 4 bases and J by 6 bases, with 13 bases between them. The CDR3 covers 14 residues. The CDR3 reads CASSSGGTLNIQYF. Written as DNA, the CDR3 is TGTGCCAGCAGTTCCGGGGGAACCCTAAACATTCAGTACTTC.

This clonotype was observed at least ten times. Here the CDR3 DNA reads TGTGCCACCCAATTCGGGGCTTCACAGCCCCAGCATTTT. This translates into CATQFGASQPQHF. The chain couples TRBV19 to TRBJ1-5, with TRBD1 as a possible D gene (5 bases). The CDR3 loop spans 13 amino acids. V lost 10 bases to trimming and J lost 7 bases, with 17 bases between them. Germline CDR1 LNHDA, CDR2 SQIVND (reference sequence).

This clonotype was observed many times. The chain links TRBV7-9 to TRBJ1-1, with TRBD1 identical over 7 bases. CDR1 and CDR2 (germline): SEHNR, FQNEAQ (reference sequence). Trimming removed 6 bases from V and 0 bases from J; junction bases left unmatched: 7. The CDR3 is made up of 15 amino acids. The DNA of the CDR3 is TGTGCCAGCAGACCCCAGGGACAGCTGAACACTGAAGCTTTCTTT. It codes for CASRPQGQLNTEAFF.

This clonotype was recorded many times. The chain is built from TRBV2 and TRBJ1-6; tentatively, D is TRBD1 (6 bases). V was clipped by 7 bases and J by 6 bases, with 16 bases between them. CDR3 size: 15 residues. Germline values: CDR1 SNHLY, CDR2 FYNNEI. The CDR3 DNA follows: TGTGCCAGCACCCCCCGGCAGGGGCTTAATTCACCCCTCCACTTT. It specifies CASTPRQGLNSPLHF.

Ten or more counts support this clonotype. CDR3 in amino acids: CASSTGHDYNQPQHF. The DNA for the CDR3 is TGTGCCAGCAGCACAGGACACGACTACAATCAGCCCCAGCATTTT. The V and J genes are TRBV7-2 and TRBJ1-5; perhaps TRBD1 as D (5 bases). The germline V and J ends were trimmed by 5 bases and 3 bases, with 14 bases remaining between them. Per the germline V gene, CDR1 is SGHTA and CDR2 is FQGNSA. The CDR3 is made up of 15 amino acids.

This sequence joins TRBV20-1 and TRBJ1-6; no firm D call. Between the trimmed V and J ends, which lost 7 bases and 8 bases, there was a span of 12 bases. The CDR3 consists of 12 residues. CDR1 and CDR2 from the germline V gene are DFQATT and SNEGSKA (reference sequence). CDR3 nucleotide sequence: TGCAGTGTTGGGGAGAACGATTCACCCCTCCACTTT. It translates to CSVGENDSPLHF.

This clonotype has ten or more counts. The J gene is TRBJ2-7, the V gene TRBV19; tentatively, D is TRBD2 (6 bases). This CDR3 contains 16 residues. In germline, CDR1 is LNHDA, CDR2 SQIVND (reference sequence). Between the trimmed V and J ends, which lost 3 bases and 3 bases, there was a span of 18 bases. The CDR3 DNA sequence: TGTGCCAGTAGTATGGGAGGTGAGACAGCCAACTACGAGCAGTACTTC. Translated: CASSMGGETANYEQYF.

This clonotype was seen ten or more times. The genes are TRBV29-1 and TRBJ2-5; D not certain. The germline V gene has CDR1 SQVTM and CDR2 ANQGSEA. V gave up 4 bases and J gave up 3 bases, with 9 bases separating them. There are 12 residues in the CDR3. The CDR3, as DNA: TGCAGCGTTGGAATAGTAGAAGAGACCCAGTACTTC. Translating it yields CSVGIVEETQYF.

This clonotype was seen many times. The genes are TRBV10-3 and TRBJ1-1; D gene ambiguous. The CDR3 has 14 amino acids. V lost 6 bases, J lost 0 bases, and 11 bases lay in between. Germline assignment: CDR1 ENHRY and CDR2 SYGVKD. As DNA, the CDR3 is TGTGCCATCAGGGACGGTTTTATGAACACTGAAGCTTTCTTT. Translated, it gives CAIRDGFMNTEAFF.

This clonotype was found many times. Written as DNA, the CDR3 is TGTGCCAGTAGTTCGGCCGGCCCTCAGGGGCCTGAAGCTTTCTTT. Protein product: CASSSAGPQGPEAFF. The chain combines TRBV19 with TRBJ1-1, with D perhaps TRBD1 (6 bases). The CDR3 is made up of 15 amino acids. V lost 5 bases and J 6 bases, leaving 19 bases between the germline ends. Germline lookup yields CDR1 LNHDA and CDR2 SQIVND (reference sequence).

Ten or more counts support this clonotype. This chain joins TRBV28 and TRBJ1-1; D is ambiguous. V lost 3 bases to trimming and J lost 4 bases, with 9 bases between them. In germline, CDR1 is MDHEN, CDR2 SYDVKM. The CDR3 length is 13 residues. The DNA for the CDR3 is TGTGCCAGCAGTTTGGAGGCCCGCACTGAAGCTTTCTTT. It specifies CASSLEARTEAFF.

This clonotype appeared a few times. The V call is TRBV6-2 or TRBV6-3, the J call TRBJ2-2, with 9 nucleotides matching TRBD2. The CDR3 is 18 residues long. V gave up 2 bases and J gave up 5 bases; unmatched junction bases: 12. Germline CDR1 reads MNHEY; CDR2 reads SVGEGT. The CDR3 loop reads CASSYDPPRRGGTGELFF. In DNA, the CDR3 is TGTGCCAGCAGTTACGATCCCCCGCGGCGGGGGGGAACCGGGGAGCTGTTTTTT.

This clonotype was recorded at least ten times. J is TRBJ1-1 and V is TRBV2; the D gene is possibly TRBD1 (6 bases). The CDR3 has 12 residues. V lost 6 bases, J lost 6 bases, and 11 bases lay in between. The V gene's germline CDR1 is SNHLY and CDR2 FYNNEI. The CDR3 sequence is CASREPGAEAFF. CDR3 coding DNA: TGTGCCAGCAGAGAACCAGGGGCTGAAGCTTTCTTT.